This record looks at one TCR beta chain sequence and its context. This clone's antigen is unknown. There are no base qualities to consult, and no much larger clone falls within one base. The sample is drawn from a study of T cell changes during pregnancy in multiple sclerosis (dated by TCRdb to the late 2010s). With regard to the full study: The study looked at changes in the T cell repertoire across pregnancy in women with multiple sclerosis.

Counted from cysteine to phenylalanine, this CDR3 has 13 amino acids. Kept here is only the CDR3 DNA, which spans 39 bases and is read in frame from base 1. CDR1 is given as SGHDT and CDR2 as YYEEEE, both from the germline V gene. Relative to germline, V is 0 bases shorter and J is 7 bases shorter, with 8 bases between their ends. Libraries came from the immunoSEQ multiplex PCR assay. TCRdb stores this immuneACCESS table with in-frame sequences only. Part of the clones is absent; in the studies checked, under half of the shortfall reflects unresolved V genes, and no reason is known for the rest. This sample comprises 76,000 or so clones, around 93% of them detected only once. The biggest ten clones account for around 0.75% of the sample.

This chain is built from TRBV5-6 and TRBJ1-5; a confident D gene designation cannot be given. The TCR originated in a female donor in good health, enrolled as a control in a pregnancy study. Sample: peripheral blood, taken in the second trimester of pregnancy. The CDR3 loop reads CASSLGQTQPQHF. The nucleotide sequence reads TGTGCCAGCAGCTTGGGCCAAACACAGCCCCAGCATTTT.